One sample yielded the 12 T cell receptor beta chains listed below, sequenced in a study of cytomegalovirus exposure and HLA in healthy donors. Primers for the PCR totalled 60 Vbeta and 13 Jbeta. This table comes from immunoSEQ multiplex PCR, and its TCRdb copy is limited to in-frame clones, with some not included. This table has around 150,000 clones, 76% appearing once. The specimen sequenced was PBMCs. These receptors were taken from a man aged 18 to 29 in good health and CMV-seronegative.

The DNA of the CDR3 is TGTGCCAGCTCACCCCTGGGACAGGGTGCTAACTATGGCTACACCTTC. As protein: CASSPLGQGANYGYTF. The rearrangement links TRBV18 to TRBJ1-2; 9 bases match TRBD1. The V segment lost 3 bases and the J segment 0 bases; nucleotides outside the gene matches: 5. Germline V gives CDR1 KGHSH, CDR2 LQKENI. CDR3 length: 16 amino acids.

This clone was seen a handful of times. V is TRBV10-3 and J is TRBJ2-7; the match to TRBD1 covers 10 bases. Germline-derived CDR1 and CDR2 are ENHRY and SYGVKD. V shed 6 bases, J shed 0 bases, and the junction held 5 bases outside the gene matches. CDR3 length: 15 amino acids. As DNA, the CDR3 is TGTGCCATCAGACCCGGGACAGGGGACTCCTACGAGCAGTACTTC. Translating it yields CAIRPGTGDSYEQYF.

The V gene is TRBV18, the J gene TRBJ1-2; D not certain. Germline V gene data show CDR1 as KGHSH and CDR2 as LQKENI. Trimming pared 3 bases from V and 0 bases from J, leaving 11 bases between. The CDR3 has 15 amino acids. As DNA, the CDR3 is TGTGCCAGCTCACCTACAAATGAAGCTAACTATGGCTACACCTTC. Translation: CASSPTNEANYGYTF.

The chain employs TRBV9 and TRBJ1-5; 7 nucleotides line up with TRBD1. V lost 3 bases and J lost 3; bases outside the gene matches: 12. CDR1 SGDLS and CDR2 YYNGEE come from the germline V gene. This CDR3 region has 17 residues. Here the CDR3 DNA reads TGTGCCAGCAGCGGGGGCCTAAGGGGGCAAAACAATCAGCCCCAGCATTTT. It is translated as CASSGGLRGQNNQPQHF.

CDR3 amino acids: CASSPLRGRRYEQYF. The DNA of the CDR3 is TGTGCCAGCAGTCCCCTCCGGGGTAGACGCTACGAGCAGTACTTC. This rearrangement joins TRBV27 to TRBJ2-7, with D maybe TRBD2 (5 bases). The V gene lost 5 bases and the J gene lost 3 bases, with 17 bases spanning the gap. Looked up from germline, CDR1 is MNHEY and CDR2 is SMNVEV (reference sequence). This CDR3 is built from 15 residues.

The chain links TRBV19 to TRBJ2-5; 7 nucleotides match TRBD1. This CDR3 is built from 14 residues. J lost 5 bases, V lost 3 bases, and 6 bases had no gene match. CDR1 is LNHDA, CDR2 SQIVND, per germline (reference sequence). In DNA form, the CDR3 reads TGTGCCAGTAGTATTGACAGGGACCTTGAGACCCAGTACTTC. This sequence encodes CASSIDRDLETQYF.

This chain links TRBV7-9 with TRBJ2-2, with D tentatively TRBD2 (5 bases). V was trimmed by 3 bases and J by 6 bases, leaving 14 bases between them. The germline V gene encodes CDR1 SEHNR and CDR2 FQNEAQ (reference sequence). CDR3 length equals 15 residues. As DNA, the CDR3 is TGTGCCAGCAGCTTTAGGGAATCGGGGTCCGGGGAGCTGTTTTTT. Its protein is CASSFRESGSGELFF.

This clone appeared a few times. The chain combines TRBV5-4 with TRBJ2-1; 7 positions match TRBD1. The CDR3 sequence is 14 residues long. In germline, CDR1 is SGHNT, CDR2 YYREEE (reference sequence). Trimming at V came to 4 bases and at J to 2 bases, leaving 3 bases not matched to a gene. This chain's CDR3 is CASSPRGPYNEQFF. CDR3 bases: TGTGCCAGCAGCCCAAGGGGGCCCTACAATGAGCAGTTCTTC.

The chain has TRBV27 and TRBJ2-7, with TRBD1 matching over 8 bases. With 7 bases clipped from V and 2 bases from J, the junction kept 13 bases outside the gene matches. Per germline, CDR1 MNHEY and CDR2 SMNVEV (reference sequence). The CDR3 is 16 residues long. The DNA of the CDR3 is TGTGCCAGCACCGTCTCCACGACAGGGGCTACCTACGAGCAGTACTTC. This encodes CASTVSTTGATYEQYF.

The chain has TRBV6-5 and TRBJ2-7; TRBD2 is a possible D gene (6 bases). Trimming removed 0 bases from V and 9 bases from J, with 15 bases in between. The length of the CDR3 is 14 residues. Germline V gene sequence: CDR1 MNHEY, CDR2 SVGAGI. CDR3 loop: CASSYSLWGDAQYF. CDR3 bases: TGTGCCAGCAGTTACTCCTTGTGGGGGGACGCGCAGTACTTC.

The V gene is TRBV27, the J gene TRBJ2-7; 12 bases map to TRBD1. V was clipped by 6 bases and J by 7 bases; unmatched bases: 7. Germline CDR1 and CDR2: MNHEY and SMNVEV (reference sequence). The CDR3 totals 14 residues. The CDR3 nucleotides read TGTGCCAGCAGCCGGGGGACAGGGGGCGTTGAGCAGTACTTC. Its protein product is CASSRGTGGVEQYF.

The chain is built from TRBV11-2 and TRBJ2-2, with D maybe TRBD2 (5 bases). V shed 2 bases and J shed 8 bases, with 9 bases lying between them. CDR3 length: 13 amino acids. Germline CDR1 and CDR2: SGHAT and FQNNGV. Written as DNA, the CDR3 is TGTGCCAGCAGCTTATCCACGGGGGGGGAGCTGTTTTTT. It is translated as CASSLSTGGELFF.